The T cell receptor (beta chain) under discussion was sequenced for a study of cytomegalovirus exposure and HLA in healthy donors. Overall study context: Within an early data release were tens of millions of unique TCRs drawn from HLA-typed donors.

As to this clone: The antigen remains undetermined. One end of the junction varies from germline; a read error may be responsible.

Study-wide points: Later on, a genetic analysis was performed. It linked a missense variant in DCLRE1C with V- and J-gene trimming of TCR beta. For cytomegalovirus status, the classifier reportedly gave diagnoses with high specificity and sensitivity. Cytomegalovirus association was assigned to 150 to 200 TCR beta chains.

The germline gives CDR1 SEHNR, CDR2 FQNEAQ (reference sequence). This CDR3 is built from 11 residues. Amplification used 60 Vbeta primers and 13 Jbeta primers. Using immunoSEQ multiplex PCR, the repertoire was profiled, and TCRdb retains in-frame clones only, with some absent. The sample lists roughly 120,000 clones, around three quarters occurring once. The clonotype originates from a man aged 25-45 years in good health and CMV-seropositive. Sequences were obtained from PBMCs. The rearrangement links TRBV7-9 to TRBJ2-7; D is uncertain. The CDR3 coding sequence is TGTGCCAGCAGCTCACTTTACGCGCAGTACTTC. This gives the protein CASSSLYAQYF.